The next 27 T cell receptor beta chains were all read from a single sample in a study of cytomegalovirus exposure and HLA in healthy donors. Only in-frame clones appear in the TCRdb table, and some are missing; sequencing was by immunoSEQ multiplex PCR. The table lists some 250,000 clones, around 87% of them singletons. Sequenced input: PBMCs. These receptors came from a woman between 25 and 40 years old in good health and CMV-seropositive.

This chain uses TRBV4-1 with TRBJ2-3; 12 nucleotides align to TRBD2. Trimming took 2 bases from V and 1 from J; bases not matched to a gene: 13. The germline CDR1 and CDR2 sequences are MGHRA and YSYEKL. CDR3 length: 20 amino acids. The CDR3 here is CASSQTLLAGGPEGTDTQYF. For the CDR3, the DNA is TGCGCCAGCAGCCAAACCCTTCTAGCGGGAGGGCCGGAGGGCACAGATACGCAGTATTTT.

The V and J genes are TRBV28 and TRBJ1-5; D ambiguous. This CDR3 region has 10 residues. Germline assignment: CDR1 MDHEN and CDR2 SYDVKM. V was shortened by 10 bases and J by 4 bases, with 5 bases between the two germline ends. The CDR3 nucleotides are TGTGCCACCTCTAATCAGCCCCAGCATTTT. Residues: CATSNQPQHF.

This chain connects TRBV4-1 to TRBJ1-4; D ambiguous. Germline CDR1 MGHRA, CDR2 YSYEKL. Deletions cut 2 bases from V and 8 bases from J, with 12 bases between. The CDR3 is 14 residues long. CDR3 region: CASSQWGGQEKLFF. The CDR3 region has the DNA TGCGCCAGCAGCCAATGGGGAGGTCAGGAAAAACTGTTTTTT.

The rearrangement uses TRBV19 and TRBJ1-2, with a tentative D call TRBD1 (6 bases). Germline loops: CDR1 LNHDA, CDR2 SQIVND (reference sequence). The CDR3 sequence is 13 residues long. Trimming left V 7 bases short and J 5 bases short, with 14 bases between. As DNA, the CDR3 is TGTGCCAGTACCACCGGCAGGGGATATGGCTACACCTTC. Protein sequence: CASTTGRGYGYTF.

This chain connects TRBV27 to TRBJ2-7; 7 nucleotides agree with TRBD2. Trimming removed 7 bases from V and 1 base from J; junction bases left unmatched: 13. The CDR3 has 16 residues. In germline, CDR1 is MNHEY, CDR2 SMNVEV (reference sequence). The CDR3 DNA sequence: TGTGCCAGCACACCCTCACTCGGGACTAAGTCCTACGAGCAGTACTTC. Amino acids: CASTPSLGTKSYEQYF.

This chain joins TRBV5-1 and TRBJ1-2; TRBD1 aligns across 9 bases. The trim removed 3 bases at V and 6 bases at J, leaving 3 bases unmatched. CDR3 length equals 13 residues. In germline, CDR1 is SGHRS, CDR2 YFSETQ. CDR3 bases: TGCGCCAGCAGCTCCGGGACAGGGAATGGCTACACCTTC. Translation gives CASSSGTGNGYTF.

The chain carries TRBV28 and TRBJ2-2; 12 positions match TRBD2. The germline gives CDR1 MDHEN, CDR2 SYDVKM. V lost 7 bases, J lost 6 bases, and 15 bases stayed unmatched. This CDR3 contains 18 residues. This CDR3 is CASTSITRLAGGAGELFF. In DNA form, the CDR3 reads TGTGCCAGCACCTCAATAACCCGGCTAGCGGGAGGGGCCGGGGAGCTGTTTTTT.

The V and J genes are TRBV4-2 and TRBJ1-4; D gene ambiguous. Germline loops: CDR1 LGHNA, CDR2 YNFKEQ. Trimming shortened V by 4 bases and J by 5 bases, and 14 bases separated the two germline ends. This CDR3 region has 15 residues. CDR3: CASSPRAGANEKLFF. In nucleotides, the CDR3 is TGTGCCAGCAGCCCCCGGGCGGGTGCAAATGAAAAACTGTTTTTT.

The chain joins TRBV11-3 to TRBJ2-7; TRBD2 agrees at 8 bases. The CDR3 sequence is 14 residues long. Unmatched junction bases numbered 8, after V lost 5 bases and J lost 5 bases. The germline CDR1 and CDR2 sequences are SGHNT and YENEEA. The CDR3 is CASSGLARENEQYF. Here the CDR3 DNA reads TGTGCCAGCAGCGGACTAGCCCGGGAGAACGAGCAGTACTTC.

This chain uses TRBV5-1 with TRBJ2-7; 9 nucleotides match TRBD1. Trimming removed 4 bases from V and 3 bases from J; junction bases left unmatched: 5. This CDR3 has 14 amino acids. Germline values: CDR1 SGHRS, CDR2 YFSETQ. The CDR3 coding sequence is TGCGCCAGCAGCAGGGGACAGGGAGACTACGAGCAGTACTTC. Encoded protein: CASSRGQGDYEQYF.

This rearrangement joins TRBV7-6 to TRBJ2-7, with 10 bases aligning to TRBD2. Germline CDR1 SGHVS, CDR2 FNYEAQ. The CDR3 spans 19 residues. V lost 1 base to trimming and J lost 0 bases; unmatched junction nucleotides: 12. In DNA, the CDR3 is TGTGCCAGCAGCTTAGTAGTCGTAGCGGGAGGCAGGGGCTCCTACGAGCAGTACTTC. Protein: CASSLVVVAGGRGSYEQYF. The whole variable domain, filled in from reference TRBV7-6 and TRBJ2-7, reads GAGVSQSPRYKVTKRGQDVALRCDPISGHVSLYWYRQALGQGPEFLTYFNYEAQQDKSGLPNDRFSAERPEGSISTLTIQRTEQRDSAMYRCASSLVVVAGGRGSYEQYFGPGTRLTVT.

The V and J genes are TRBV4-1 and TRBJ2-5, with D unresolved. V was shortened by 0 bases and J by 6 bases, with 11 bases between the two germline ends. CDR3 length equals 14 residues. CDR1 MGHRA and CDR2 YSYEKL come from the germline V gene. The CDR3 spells CASSQDGQAKTQYF. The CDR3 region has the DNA TGCGCCAGCAGCCAAGATGGGCAGGCAAAGACCCAGTACTTC.

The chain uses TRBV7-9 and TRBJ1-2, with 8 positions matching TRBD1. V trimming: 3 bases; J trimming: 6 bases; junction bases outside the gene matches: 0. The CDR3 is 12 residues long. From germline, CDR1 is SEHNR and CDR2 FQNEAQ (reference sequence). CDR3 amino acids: CASSLTGDGYTF. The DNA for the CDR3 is TGTGCCAGCAGCTTGACAGGGGATGGCTACACCTTC.

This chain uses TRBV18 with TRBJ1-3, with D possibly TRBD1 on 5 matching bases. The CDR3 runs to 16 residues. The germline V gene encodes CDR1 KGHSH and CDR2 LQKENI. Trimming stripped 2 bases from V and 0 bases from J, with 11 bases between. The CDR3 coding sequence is TGTGCCAGCTCACCATCAGGGAAGGCCTCTGGAAACACCATATATTTT. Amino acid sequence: CASSPSGKASGNTIYF.

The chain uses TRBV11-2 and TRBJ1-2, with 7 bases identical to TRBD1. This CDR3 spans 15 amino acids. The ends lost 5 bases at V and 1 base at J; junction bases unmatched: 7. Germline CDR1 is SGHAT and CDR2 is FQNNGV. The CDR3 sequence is CASSRLQGLNYGYTF. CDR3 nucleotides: TGTGCCAGCAGCCGCCTACAGGGGCTTAACTATGGCTACACCTTC.

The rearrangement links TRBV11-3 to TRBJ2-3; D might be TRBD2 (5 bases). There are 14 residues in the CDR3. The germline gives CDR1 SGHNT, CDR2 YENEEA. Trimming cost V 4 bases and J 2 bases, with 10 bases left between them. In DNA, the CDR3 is TGTGCCAGCAGCTCATTCGGGGTCACAGATACGCAGTATTTT. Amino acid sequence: CASSSFGVTDTQYF.

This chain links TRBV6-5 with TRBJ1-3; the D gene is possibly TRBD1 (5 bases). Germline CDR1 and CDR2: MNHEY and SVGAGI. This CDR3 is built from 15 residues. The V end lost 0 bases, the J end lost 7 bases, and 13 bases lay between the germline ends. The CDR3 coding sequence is TGTGCCAGCAGTTACTCGGGCCAGGGAGGGAACACCATATATTTT. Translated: CASSYSGQGGNTIYF.

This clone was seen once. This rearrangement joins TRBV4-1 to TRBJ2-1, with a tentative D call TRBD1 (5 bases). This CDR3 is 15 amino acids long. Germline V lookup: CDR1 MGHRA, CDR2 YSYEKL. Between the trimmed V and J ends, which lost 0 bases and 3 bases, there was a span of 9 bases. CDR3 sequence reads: CASSQDMTDYNEQFF. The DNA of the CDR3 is TGCGCCAGCAGCCAAGATATGACAGACTACAATGAGCAGTTCTTC.

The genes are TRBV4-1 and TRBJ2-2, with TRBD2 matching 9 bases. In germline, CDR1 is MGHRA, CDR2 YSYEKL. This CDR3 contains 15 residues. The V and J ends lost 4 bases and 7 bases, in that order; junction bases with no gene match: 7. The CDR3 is CASSLPRGRDGELFF. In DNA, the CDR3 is TGCGCCAGCAGCCTTCCCCGCGGGAGGGACGGGGAGCTGTTTTTT.

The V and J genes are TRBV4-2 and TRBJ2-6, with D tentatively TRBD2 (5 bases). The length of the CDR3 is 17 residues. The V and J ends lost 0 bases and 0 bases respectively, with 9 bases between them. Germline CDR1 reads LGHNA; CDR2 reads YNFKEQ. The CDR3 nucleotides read TGTGCCAGCAGCCAAGACCTAGGGAGCTCTGGGGCCAACGTCCTGACTTTC. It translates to CASSQDLGSSGANVLTF.

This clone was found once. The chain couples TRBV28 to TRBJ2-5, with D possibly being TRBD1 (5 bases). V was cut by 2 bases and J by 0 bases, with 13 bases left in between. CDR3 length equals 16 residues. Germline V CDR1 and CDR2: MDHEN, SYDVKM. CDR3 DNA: TGTGCCAGCAGTTTAATTGGGGCCCCGTACCAAGAGACCCAGTACTTC. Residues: CASSLIGAPYQETQYF. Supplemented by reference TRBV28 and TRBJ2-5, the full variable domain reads DVKVTQSSRYLVKRTGEKVFLECVQDMDHENMFWYRQDPGLGLRLIYFSYDVKMKEKGDIPEGYSVSREKKERFSLILESASTNQTSMYLCASSLIGAPYQETQYFGPGTRLLVL.

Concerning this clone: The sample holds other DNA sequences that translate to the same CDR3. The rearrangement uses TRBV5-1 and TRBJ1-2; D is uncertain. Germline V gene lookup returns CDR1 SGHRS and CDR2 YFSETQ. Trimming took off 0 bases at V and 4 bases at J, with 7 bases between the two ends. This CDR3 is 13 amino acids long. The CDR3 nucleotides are TGCGCCAGCAGCTTGGGAGCGCCCTATGGCTACACCTTC. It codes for CASSLGAPYGYTF.

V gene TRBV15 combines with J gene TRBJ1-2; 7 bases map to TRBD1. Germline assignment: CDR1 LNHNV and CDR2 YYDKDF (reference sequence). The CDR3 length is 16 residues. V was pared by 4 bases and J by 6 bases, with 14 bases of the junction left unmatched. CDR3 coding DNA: TGTGCCACCAGCAAGGAGGGACAGAGGCCGAGGAATGGCTACACCTTC. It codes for CATSKEGQRPRNGYTF.

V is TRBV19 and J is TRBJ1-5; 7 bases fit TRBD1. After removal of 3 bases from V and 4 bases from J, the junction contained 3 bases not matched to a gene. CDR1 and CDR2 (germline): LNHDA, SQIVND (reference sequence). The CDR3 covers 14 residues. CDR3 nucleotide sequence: TGTGCCAGTAGTATGGGACAGCTGAATCAGCCCCAGCATTTT. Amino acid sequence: CASSMGQLNQPQHF.

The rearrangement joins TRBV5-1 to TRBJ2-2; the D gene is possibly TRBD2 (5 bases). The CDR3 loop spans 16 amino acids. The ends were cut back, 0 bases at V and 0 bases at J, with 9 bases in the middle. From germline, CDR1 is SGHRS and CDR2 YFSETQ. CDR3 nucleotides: TGCGCCAGCAGCTTGGTCGCGGGTACGAACACCGGGGAGCTGTTTTTT. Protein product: CASSLVAGTNTGELFF.

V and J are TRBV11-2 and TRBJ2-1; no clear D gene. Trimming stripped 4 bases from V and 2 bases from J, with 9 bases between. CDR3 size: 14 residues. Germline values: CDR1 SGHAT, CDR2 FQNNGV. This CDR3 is CASSYTPPYNEQFF. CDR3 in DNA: TGTGCCAGCAGCTACACACCCCCCTACAATGAGCAGTTCTTC.

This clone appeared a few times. CDR3 nucleotides: TGTGCCAGCAGCGACCCCCGGGACCAAGAGACCCAGTACTTC. Translated, it gives CASSDPRDQETQYF. The rearrangement links TRBV9 to TRBJ2-5; D gene unclear. The CDR3 is made up of 14 amino acids. V dropped 3 bases and J dropped 0 bases, with 9 bases sitting between them. Germline values: CDR1 SGDLS, CDR2 YYNGEE.